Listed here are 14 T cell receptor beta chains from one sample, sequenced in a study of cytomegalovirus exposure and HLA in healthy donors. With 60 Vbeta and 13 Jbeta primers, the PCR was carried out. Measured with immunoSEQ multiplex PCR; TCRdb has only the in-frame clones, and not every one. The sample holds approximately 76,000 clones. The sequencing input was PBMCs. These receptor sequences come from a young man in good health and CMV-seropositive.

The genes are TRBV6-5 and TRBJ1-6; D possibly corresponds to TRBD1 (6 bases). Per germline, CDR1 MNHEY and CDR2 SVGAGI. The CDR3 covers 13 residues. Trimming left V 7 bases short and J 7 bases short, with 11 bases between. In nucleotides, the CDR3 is TGTGCCAGCACTACAGGGTACAATTCACCCCTCCACTTT. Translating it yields CASTTGYNSPLHF.

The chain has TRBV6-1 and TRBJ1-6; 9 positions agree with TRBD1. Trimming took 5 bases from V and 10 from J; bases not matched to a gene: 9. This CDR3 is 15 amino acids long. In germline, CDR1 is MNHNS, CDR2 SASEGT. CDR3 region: CASSLRDRVKSPLHF. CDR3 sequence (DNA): TGTGCCAGCAGTCTGAGGGACAGGGTAAAATCACCCCTCCACTTT.

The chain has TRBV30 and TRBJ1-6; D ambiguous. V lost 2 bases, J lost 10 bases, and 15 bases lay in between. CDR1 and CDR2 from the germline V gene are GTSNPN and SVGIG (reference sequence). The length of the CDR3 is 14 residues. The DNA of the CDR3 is TGTGCCTGGAGTCCCCAGGCGGGGAGATCACCCCTCCACTTT. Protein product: CAWSPQAGRSPLHF.

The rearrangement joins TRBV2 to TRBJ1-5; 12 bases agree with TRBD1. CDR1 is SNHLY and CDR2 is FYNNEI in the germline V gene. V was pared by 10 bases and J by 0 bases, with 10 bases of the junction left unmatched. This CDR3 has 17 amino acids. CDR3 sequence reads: CATSRDRGPDSNQPQHF. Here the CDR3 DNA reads TGTGCCACTTCCCGGGACAGGGGGCCAGATAGCAATCAGCCCCAGCATTTT.

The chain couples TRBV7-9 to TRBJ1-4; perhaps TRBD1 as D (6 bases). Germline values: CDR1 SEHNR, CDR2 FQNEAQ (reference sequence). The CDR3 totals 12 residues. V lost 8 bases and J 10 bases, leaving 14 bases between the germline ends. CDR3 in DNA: TGTGCCAGCCAACAGGGTGGACGAAAACTGTTTTTT. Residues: CASQQGGRKLFF.

As DNA, the CDR3 is TGTGCCAGCAGCGCCCACCGACAGGGGCGCACTGAAGCTTTCTTT. It specifies CASSAHRQGRTEAFF. This chain uses TRBV9 with TRBJ1-1; TRBD1 matches at 8 bases. In germline, CDR1 is SGDLS, CDR2 YYNGEE. The trim removed 3 bases at V and 4 bases at J, leaving 8 bases unmatched. There are 15 residues in the CDR3.

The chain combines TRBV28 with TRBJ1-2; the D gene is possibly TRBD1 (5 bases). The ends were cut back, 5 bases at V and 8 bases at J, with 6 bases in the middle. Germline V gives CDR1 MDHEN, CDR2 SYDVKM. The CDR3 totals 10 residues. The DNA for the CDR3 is TGTGCCAGCAGTCAGGGAGGCTACACCTTC. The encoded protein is CASSQGGYTF.

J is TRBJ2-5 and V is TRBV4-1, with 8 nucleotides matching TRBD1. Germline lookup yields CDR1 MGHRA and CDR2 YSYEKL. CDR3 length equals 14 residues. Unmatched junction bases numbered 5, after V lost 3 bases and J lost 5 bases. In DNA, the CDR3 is TGCGCCAGCAGCCAGTTGACAGGGGTGGAGACCCAGTACTTC. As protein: CASSQLTGVETQYF.

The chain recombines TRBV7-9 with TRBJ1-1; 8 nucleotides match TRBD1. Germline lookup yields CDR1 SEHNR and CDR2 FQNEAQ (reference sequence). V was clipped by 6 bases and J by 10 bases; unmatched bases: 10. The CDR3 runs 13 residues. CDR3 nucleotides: TGTGCCAGCAGTTCTGACAGGGGACGCGTAGCTTTCTTT. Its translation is CASSSDRGRVAFF.

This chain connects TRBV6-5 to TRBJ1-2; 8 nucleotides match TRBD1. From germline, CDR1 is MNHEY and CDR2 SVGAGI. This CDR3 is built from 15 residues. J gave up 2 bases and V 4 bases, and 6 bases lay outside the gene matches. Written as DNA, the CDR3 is TGTGCCAGCAGTTCGTTCGACAGGGGCAACTATGGCTACACCTTC. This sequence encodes CASSSFDRGNYGYTF.

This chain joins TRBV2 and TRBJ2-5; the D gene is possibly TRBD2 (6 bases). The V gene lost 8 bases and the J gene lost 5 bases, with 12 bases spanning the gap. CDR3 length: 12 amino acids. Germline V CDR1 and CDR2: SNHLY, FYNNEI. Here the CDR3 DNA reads TGTGCCAGCGCAGCAGGGAGGGAGACCCAGTACTTC. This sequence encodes CASAAGRETQYF.

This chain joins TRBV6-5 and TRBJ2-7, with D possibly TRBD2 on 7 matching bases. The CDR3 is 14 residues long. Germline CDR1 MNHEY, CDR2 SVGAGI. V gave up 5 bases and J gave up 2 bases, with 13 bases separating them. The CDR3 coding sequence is TGTGCCAGCAGTAGGCGGGGGCCAACCTACGAGCAGTACTTC. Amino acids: CASSRRGPTYEQYF.

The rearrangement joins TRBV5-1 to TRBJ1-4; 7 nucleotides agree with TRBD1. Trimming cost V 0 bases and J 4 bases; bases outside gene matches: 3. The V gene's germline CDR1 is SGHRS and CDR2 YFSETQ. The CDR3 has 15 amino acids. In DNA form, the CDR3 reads TGCGCCAGCAGCTTGGAGACAGGGATTAATGAAAAACTGTTTTTT. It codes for CASSLETGINEKLFF.

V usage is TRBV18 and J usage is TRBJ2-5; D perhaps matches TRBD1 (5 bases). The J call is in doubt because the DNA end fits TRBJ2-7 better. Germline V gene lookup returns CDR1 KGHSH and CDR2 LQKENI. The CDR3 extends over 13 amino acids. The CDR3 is CASSLYRSYEQYF. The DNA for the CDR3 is TGTGCCAGCTCACTCTACAGGTCCTACGAGCAGTACTTC.